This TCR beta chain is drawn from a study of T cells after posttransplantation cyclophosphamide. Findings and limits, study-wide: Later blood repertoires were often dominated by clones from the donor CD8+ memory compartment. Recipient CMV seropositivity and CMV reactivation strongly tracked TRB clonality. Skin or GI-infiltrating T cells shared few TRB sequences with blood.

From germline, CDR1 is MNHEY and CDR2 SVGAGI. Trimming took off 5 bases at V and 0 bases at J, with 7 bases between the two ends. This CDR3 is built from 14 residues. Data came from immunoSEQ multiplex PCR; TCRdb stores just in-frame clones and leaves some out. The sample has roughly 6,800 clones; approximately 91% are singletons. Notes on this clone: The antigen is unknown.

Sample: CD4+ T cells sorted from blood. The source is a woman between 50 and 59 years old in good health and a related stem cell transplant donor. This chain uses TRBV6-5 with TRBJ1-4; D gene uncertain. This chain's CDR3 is CASSRSATNEKLFF. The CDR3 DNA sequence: TGTGCCAGCAGTCGCAGTGCAACTAATGAAAAACTGTTTTTT.